These T cell receptor beta chains were read from a single sample in a study of shared clonotypes between healthy human individuals. Some clones are missing from TCRdb's copy, which holds only in-frame ones; the method was immunoSEQ multiplex PCR. The data show fewer than 650,000 clones, around 78% seen once. Material for sequencing was PBMCs. These receptors originate from a woman aged 40 to 50 in good health. Some clones in this sample may be carry-over from other donors' samples. CDR3s include the opening cysteine and the closing phenylalanine or tryptophan. Each record gives: J gene, clone size, D gene, V gene, CDR3 DNA, CDR3 protein. The D gene is left open where the match is weak. Size values are once, few and many counts, or a class for expanded clones, and some rows have none.

TRBJ1-1,many,TRBD1,TRBV15,TGTGCCACCAGCAGGACAGGGGCCACTGAAGCTTTCTTT,CATSRTGATEAFF
TRBJ2-3,-,-,TRBV5-4,TGTGCCAGCAGTAAAAAAACAGCCCACATCACAGATACGCAGTATTTT,CASSKKTAHITDTQYF
TRBJ2-1,-,TRBD2,TRBV27,TGTGCCAGCAGTTTATCCTCTTTAGCGGGAGGGCCCTACAATGAGCAGTTCTTC,CASSLSSLAGGPYNEQFF
TRBJ2-7,-,-,TRBV28,TGTGCCACCAAGAAGAGGGGAAACCCTAACTTC,CATKKRGNPNF
TRBJ2-5,-,TRBD2,TRBV28,TGTGCCAGCAGTTTAACAGCGGGAGACGGGGAGACCCAGTACTTC,CASSLTAGDGETQYF
TRBJ1-1,-,TRBD1,TRBV6-1,TGTGCCAGCAGTAAACAGGGGGCGGAGAACACTGAAGCTTTCTTT,CASSKQGAENTEAFF
TRBJ2-3,-,TRBD1,TRBV2,TGTGCCAGCAGTGGGGACAGAAGCACAGATACGCAGTATTTT,CASSGDRSTDTQYF
TRBJ2-5,-,-,TRBV7-9,TGTGCCAGCAGCTTAGGGACCCAAGAGACCCAGTACTTC,CASSLGTQETQYF
TRBJ2-5,-,-,TRBV5-4,TGTGCCAGCAGCTTGTCCGGTAGCACAGAGACCCAGTACTTC,CASSLSGSTETQYF
TRBJ1-5,-,-,TRBV19,TGTGCCAGTAGTGGGACGTCGAACAATCAGCCCCAGCATTTT,CASSGTSNNQPQHF
TRBJ1-5,-,TRBD1,TRBV19,TGTGCCAGTAGTAAACCCACAGGGGGGCCTCAGCCCCAGCATTTT,CASSKPTGGPQPQHF
TRBJ2-1,-,TRBD1,TRBV7-2,TGTGCCAGCAGCACCTGGACAGGGCCCGGGGAGCAGTTCTTC,CASSTWTGPGEQFF
TRBJ2-1,-,TRBD1,TRBV14,TGTGCCAGCAGCCACCTCCGGGACAGACATAATGAGCAGTTCTTC,CASSHLRDRHNEQFF
TRBJ2-3,once,-,TRBV1,TGCACCAGCAGCCCAGACGGACTAGCGGGAGCCGGGGGCACAGATACGCAGTATTTT,CTSSPDGLAGAGGTDTQYF
TRBJ2-7,-,-,TRBV2,TGTGCCAGCAGTCCCCAGACAGTTTCCTACGAGCAGTACTTC,CASSPQTVSYEQYF
TRBJ1-5,few,-,TRBV7-8,TGTGCCAGCAGCTTAGTTGGAGGGGATAACGATCAGCCCCAGCATTTT,CASSLVGGDNDQPQHF
TRBJ2-7,-,TRBD1,TRBV2,TGTGCCAGCAGTGAACTAAGCGGGGACAGGGCTAGGGAGCAGTACTTC,CASSELSGDRAREQYF
TRBJ2-2,-,-,TRBV7-9,TGTGCCAGCGGCTTGGGGGTTTCCGGGGAGCTGTTTTTT,CASGLGVSGELFF
TRBJ2-1,-,TRBD2,TRBV5-4,TGTGCCAGCACCAAAACTAGCGGAACCTACAATGAGCAGTTCTTC,CASTKTSGTYNEQFF
TRBJ2-7,-,-,TRBV7-8,TGTGCCAGCAGCTTAGGAGGGTACAAGCAGTACTTC,CASSLGGYKQYF
TRBJ2-7,-,TRBD2,TRBV5-6,TGTGCCAGCAGAAGGGGACTAGCGGGAGTTGAGCAGTACTTC,CASRRGLAGVEQYF
TRBJ2-7,-,TRBD1,TRBV29-1,TGCAGCGTGGATTGGTGGACAGGGTCCCGCTACGAGCAGTACTTC,CSVDWWTGSRYEQYF
TRBJ2-5,-,-,TRBV14,TGTGCCAGCAGCCCACGGCTGGGGTCCGCCCAAGAGACCCAGTACTTC,CASSPRLGSAQETQYF
TRBJ1-4,many,-,TRBV9,TGTGCCAGCAGCGTAGGGGCAAGTAATGAAAAACTGTTTTTT,CASSVGASNEKLFF
TRBJ2-7,-,-,TRBV18,TGTGCCAGCTCACCAAGGGGCAGGGGGGACTACGAGCAGTACTTC,CASSPRGRGDYEQYF
TRBJ1-1,-,TRBD1,TRBV30,TGTGCCTGGAGTACACAGGGGCCTGAAGCTTTCTTT,CAWSTQGPEAFF
TRBJ1-1,-,TRBD1,TRBV18,TGTGCCAGCTCATGGACAGGGGGCCAGGTTATCACTGAAGCTTTCTTT,CASSWTGGQVITEAFF
TRBJ2-3,once,TRBD2,TRBV5-1,TGCGCCAGCAGCTTGTCACTAGCGGGACTCACAGATACGCAGTATTTT,CASSLSLAGLTDTQYF
TRBJ1-4,-,TRBD1,TRBV5-1,TGCGCCAGCAGCTTATGGGCAGGGGGTACTAATGAAAAACTGTTTTTT,CASSLWAGGTNEKLFF
TRBJ2-7,-,-,TRBV19,TGTGCCAGTAGTAAACAGGGAAGGCTCGAGCAGTACTTC,CASSKQGRLEQYF
TRBJ1-1,many,TRBD1,TRBV19,TGTGCCAGTAGTAAACAGGGGTCCATGAACACTGAAGCTTTCTTT,CASSKQGSMNTEAFF
TRBJ2-7,many,TRBD2,TRBV30,TGTGCCTGGAGAGGGGAGGGGCCCCGCCGATTCTTC,CAWRGEGPRRFF
TRBJ2-1,-,TRBD1,TRBV19,TGTGCCAGTAGTAAGGGGGCTAGGGACAATGAGCAGTTCTTC,CASSKGARDNEQFF
TRBJ2-2,-,TRBD1,TRBV5-1,TGCGCCAGCAGTTACTGGGACAGACCCACCGGGGAGCTGTTTTTT,CASSYWDRPTGELFF
TRBJ2-7,once,-,TRBV5-1,TGCGCCAGCAGCTTGGTTACAGGTCTGGGAGAGCAGTACTTC,CASSLVTGLGEQYF
TRBJ1-2,-,-,TRBV7-2,TGTGCCAGCAGCCCGATGACCTATGGCTACACCTTC,CASSPMTYGYTF
TRBJ2-7,-,-,TRBV19,TGTGCCAGTAGTATAGGGACTAACTCCTACGAGCAGTACTTC,CASSIGTNSYEQYF
TRBJ1-2,-,-,TRBV12-5,TGTGCTAGTGCCAGGGACACGACTGGCTACACCTTC,CASARDTTGYTF
TRBJ1-2,-,-,TRBV15,TGTGCCACCAGCCCCTCCCTAGAGTATGGCTACACCTTC,CATSPSLEYGYTF
TRBJ2-3,-,-,TRBV15,TGTGCCACCAGCGGTAGCACAGATACGCAGTATTTT,CATSGSTDTQYF
TRBJ2-7,-,TRBD2,TRBV5-6,TGTGCCAGCAGCTCACCGGGACTAGCGGACCTTGAGGGGCAGTACTTC,CASSSPGLADLEGQYF
TRBJ2-5,-,-,TRBV7-9,TGTGCCAGCAGCCTTGTACAGGGTTCGTCAGAGACCCAGTACTTC,CASSLVQGSSETQYF
TRBJ2-5,-,-,TRBV10-1,TGCGCCAGCATGGGCCTGGGAGGAGGCCAAGAGACCCAGTACTTC,CASMGLGGGQETQYF
TRBJ2-7,-,-,TRBV7-2,TGTGCCAGCAGCTTAGCCCTCGAGGTCGAGCAGTACTTC,CASSLALEVEQYF
TRBJ1-2,once,-,TRBV6-1,TGTGCCAGCACCAAAAGATTTGCGGTCTATGGCTACACCTTC,CASTKRFAVYGYTF
TRBJ1-2,-,-,TRBV7-2,TGTGCCAGCAGCTTCACTTCAGGGGCCAGGGGTGGCTACACCTTC,CASSFTSGARGGYTF